Given below is one TCR beta chain in context. Its antigen is not known. This sample was taken from a study of blood T cells in healthy people across ages. Study outcomes and limitations: Per million T cells, the diversity of TCR beta decreased roughly linearly as age advanced.

Caucasian, healthy and from Russia, the donors were aged between about 6 and 100. The CDR3 contains 17 residues. The germline gives CDR1 LGHNA, CDR2 YSLEER. Primers used in a second PCR of roughly 7 to 11 cycles were a sample-barcoded 5' primer and a J-beta primer mix. A template-switch adaptor containing 12 random nucleotides labeled each cDNA molecule. Each single sample gave us at least 3 million CDR3-containing paired-end reads. MiXCR, applied by TCRdb to the 5' RACE reads, yields one record per CDR3 protein. This sample has 540,000 or so distinct CDR3 sequences; 40% to 55% occur once, and the top ten carry 20% to 25%.

The TCR originated in a man of 80 years or more in good health. The sequenced material came from blood. The chain has TRBV4-3 and TRBJ2-1, with 7 bases aligning to TRBD2. The DNA matches TRBJ2-7 better at its end, which makes the J call doubtful. The CDR3 DNA is TGCGCCAGCAGCCAAGGTGTAGCGTGGGAGGGACGCAATGAGCAGTACTTC. This sequence encodes CASSQGVAWEGRNEQYF.